This TCR beta chain was recorded in a study of T cell repertoires in cytomegalovirus infection. Trimming left V 7 bases short and J 1 base short, with 17 bases between. CDR3 size: 15 residues. The V gene's germline CDR1 is MDHEN and CDR2 SYDVKM. Turning to this clonotype: No antigen is known for it.

TCRdb itself ran the reads through MiXCR, one entry per CDR3 protein. The table includes some 220,000 distinct CDR3 sequences, approximately 38% detected once. This specimen consisted of CD8+ T cells from cultured PBMCs, obtained from culture after CMV antigen stimulation. The sequence was obtained from a human donor in good health (CMV status not recorded). Some clones in this sample may be carry-over from other donors' samples. The chain couples TRBV28 to TRBJ2-7, with D possibly being TRBD2 (5 bases). In DNA form, the CDR3 reads TGTGCCAGCAAGCCTGAGTGGGAGAGGTCCTACGAGCAGTACTTC. Translated, it gives CASKPEWERSYEQYF.